The clone carrying this T cell receptor (beta chain) has at least ten counts. Deletions cut 6 bases from V and 3 bases from J, with 18 bases between. The CDR3 totals 17 residues. Germline V gene sequence: CDR1 MNHEY, CDR2 SVGEGT. TCRdb redid the calling of the reads with MiXCR, one entry per CDR3 protein. The profile shows 400,000 to 550,000 distinct CDR3 sequences, about 10% of them singletons. This record belongs to a study of T cell repertoires in cytomegalovirus infection. Sequenced input: PBMCs. This sequence joins TRBV6-2 or TRBV6-3 and TRBJ1-6; D is undetermined. The TCR originated in a human donor in good health (CMV status not recorded). Some clones in this sample may be carry-over from other donors' samples. The CDR3 sequence is CASRDTANSNYNSPLHF. DNA for the CDR3: TGTGCCAGCAGGGATACAGCAAACTCAAACTATAATTCACCCCTCCACTTT.